This T cell receptor beta chain was identified during a study of post-analysis software for immune sequencing data. Study as a whole: Clinical courses comprised relapsing-remitting, secondary progressive and progressive-relapsing multiple sclerosis.

Each TCR beta cDNA library carried unique molecular identifiers. Input populations of 1 to 10 million T cells gave rise to approximately 480,000 cDNA molecules. TCRdb ran MiXCR on the PCR reads and lists one entry per CDR3 protein. Of 750,000 to 900,000 distinct CDR3 sequences listed, about 43% were seen once; the top ten hold roughly 5.2%. This clonotype was seen only once. No antigen is known for it. Germline assignment: CDR1 DFQATT and CDR2 SNEGSKA (reference sequence). The V segment lost 5 bases and the J segment 9 bases; nucleotides outside the gene matches: 4. The CDR3 spans 11 residues. Broader study findings: Controls had significantly higher normalized Chao1 diversity than multiple sclerosis patients. Comparison of patients with controls showed five or six TRBV segments more frequent in patients, TRBV5-6, TRBV5-1 and TRBV20-1 among them.

V and J are TRBV20-1 and TRBJ2-1, with 7 bases that match TRBD1. What was sequenced was blood. The clonotype originates from a girl under 18 with multiple sclerosis. The CDR3 spells CSAFRDSEQFF. The DNA of the CDR3 is TGCAGTGCTTTCCGGGACAGTGAGCAGTTCTTC.